This T cell receptor beta chain is drawn from a study of beta chain features in type 1 diabetes. Study overall: Examination covered under 110 million sorted cells spanning all samples. Study-level results: In all four CD4+ subsets, TCRB CDR3 length was significantly, moderately reduced in type 1 diabetes. The study found that naive, central memory and Treg TCRB repertoires appeared more similar in patients than in healthy donors. Any HLA effect on TCRB rearrangement was left unresolved by small sub-analyses.

Expressed TCRB transcripts were sequenced because the entire RNA isolate underwent reverse transcription. Clones were sequenced by immunoSEQ multiplex PCR, and TCRdb holds only the in-frame ones, with some missing. The data contain around 340,000 clones, over 7% of them singletons. This clone was detected a few times. Its antigen is unidentified. The CDR3 totals 16 residues. Per the germline V gene, CDR1 is ENHRY and CDR2 is SYGVKD. Trimming cost V 2 bases and J 1 base; bases outside gene matches: 1. This chain links TRBV10-3 with TRBJ2-4, with 11 bases that match TRBD1. Sequencing used central memory CD4+ T cells from blood. This receptor was taken from a young man with type 1 diabetes. CDR3 residues: CAISEGQGAAKNIQYF. CDR3 in DNA: TGTGCCATCAGTGAGGGACAGGGGGCTGCCAAAAACATTCAGTACTTC.